The 27 T cell receptor beta chains below all came from one sample that was sequenced in a study of blood T cell repertoires in COVID-19. Measured with immunoSEQ multiplex PCR; TCRdb has only the in-frame clones, and not every one. The profile shows some 200,000 clones, around 84% of them singletons. Sequencing was done on a sample of peripheral blood. All receptors come from a man aged 35 to 55 with active or convalescent COVID-19.

The CDR3 DNA follows: TGTGCCACCAGTGACGCGGGACAGGGGGCCTCAGATACGCAGTATTTT. Translated, it gives CATSDAGQGASDTQYF. The chain is built from TRBV24-1 and TRBJ2-3; 12 nucleotides line up with TRBD1. Germline-derived CDR1 and CDR2 are KGHDR and SFDVKD. V dropped 4 bases and J dropped 4; count of bases not matched to a gene: 5. The CDR3 covers 16 residues.

CDR3 nucleotide sequence: TGTGCCAGCAGCCCCGCGGGGGACGATTATTCACCCCTCCACTTT. Its protein is CASSPAGDDYSPLHF. The chain links TRBV6-5 to TRBJ1-6; weak D call: TRBD1 (5 bases). The CDR3 consists of 15 residues. Trimming took 6 bases from V and 8 from J, leaving 17 bases between them. Germline values: CDR1 MNHEY, CDR2 SVGAGI.

The chain carries TRBV18 and TRBJ1-1; perhaps TRBD1 as D (6 bases). Germline-derived CDR1 and CDR2 are KGHSH and LQKENI. The ends were cut back, 7 bases at V and 1 base at J, with 10 bases in the middle. CDR3 length: 13 residues. CDR3 DNA: TGTGCCAGCTGGACAGCTCCGAACACTGAAGCTTTCTTT. Amino acid sequence: CASWTAPNTEAFF.

The gene calls are TRBV7-6 and TRBJ1-1; 8 nucleotides align to TRBD1. Germline assignment: CDR1 SGHVS and CDR2 FNYEAQ. The junction had 12 bases not matched to a gene; V was cut back by 5 bases and J by 4 bases. This CDR3 has 16 residues. CDR3 in amino acids: CASSNPYGQGFTEAFF. CDR3 bases: TGTGCCAGCAGCAACCCGTACGGACAGGGTTTCACTGAAGCTTTCTTT.

This chain uses TRBV30 with TRBJ1-1; unclear D gene. Germline assignment: CDR1 GTSNPN and CDR2 SVGIG (reference sequence). This CDR3 contains 14 residues. V gave up 5 bases and J gave up 4 bases, with 17 bases separating them. The CDR3 protein is CAWARGGVSTEAFF. CDR3 sequence (DNA): TGTGCCTGGGCCCGAGGCGGGGTGAGCACTGAAGCTTTCTTT.

V is TRBV4-1 and J is TRBJ2-1; a possible D gene is TRBD1 (7 bases). The V gene lost 0 bases and the J gene lost 4 bases, with 13 bases spanning the gap. CDR1 is MGHRA, CDR2 YSYEKL, per germline. The CDR3 loop spans 16 amino acids. The CDR3 DNA follows: TGCGCCAGCAGCCAAGAGGTTCAGGGGGGATACAATGAGCAGTTCTTC. It codes for CASSQEVQGGYNEQFF.

The chain links TRBV5-1 to TRBJ1-2; tentative D call: TRBD1 (6 bases). CDR1 and CDR2 (germline): SGHRS, YFSETQ. The CDR3 spans 18 residues. V lost 1 base and J lost 2, with 21 bases in between. Here the CDR3 reads CASSLIPSGESNNYGYTF. CDR3 in DNA: TGCGCCAGCAGCTTGATTCCATCAGGGGAATCAAACAACTATGGCTACACCTTC.

The chain joins TRBV21-1 to TRBJ2-1; whether TRBD1, the table's D call, matches the DNA was not checked. TRBV21-1 is designated a pseudogene. The CDR3 consists of 15 residues. The chain's CDR3 is CASSKSQGSGSEQFF. The CDR3 coding sequence is TGTGCCAGCAGCAAAAGCCAGGGTAGTGGAAGTGAGCAGTTCTTC.

The chain is built from TRBV30 and TRBJ1-5; 7 bases align to TRBD1. The CDR3 totals 14 residues. V gave up 4 bases and J gave up 1 base; unmatched junction bases: 4. Germline CDR1 is GTSNPN and CDR2 is SVGIG (reference sequence). The CDR3 DNA reads as TGTGCCTGGAATAGGGGACAGAGCAATCAGCCCCAGCATTTT. Amino acid sequence: CAWNRGQSNQPQHF.

The chain couples TRBV7-3 to TRBJ2-2; 9 bases fit TRBD1. J lost 6 bases, V lost 2 bases, and 4 bases had no gene match. The CDR3 has 15 amino acids. Germline V gene data show CDR1 as SGHTA and CDR2 as FQGTGA. CDR3 region: CASSLVDRGSGELFF. CDR3 sequence (DNA): TGTGCCAGCAGCTTAGTGGACAGGGGATCCGGGGAGCTGTTTTTT.

The chain links TRBV5-4 to TRBJ2-1; TRBD2 might be the D (6 bases). CDR3 length: 16 amino acids. Germline assignment: CDR1 SGHNT and CDR2 YYREEE (reference sequence). The germline V and J ends were trimmed by 1 base and 5 bases, with 16 bases remaining between them. The CDR3 bases are TGTGCCAGCAGCTTGAACCGGCTAGCGAGCAACAATGAGCAGTTCTTC. Translation: CASSLNRLASNNEQFF.

The genes are TRBV4-2 and TRBJ1-6; maybe TRBD1 (5 bases). CDR1 is LGHNA and CDR2 is YNFKEQ in the germline V gene. CDR3 length: 16 residues. V dropped 3 bases and J dropped 3 bases, with 12 bases sitting between them. The CDR3 DNA reads as TGTGCCAGCAGCCACCACGACAGATTCTATAATTCACCCCTCCACTTT. Its protein is CASSHHDRFYNSPLHF.

The chain has TRBV2 and TRBJ1-5, with TRBD1 matching over 12 bases. CDR1 is SNHLY and CDR2 is FYNNEI in the germline V gene. V lost 8 bases and J lost 6; bases outside the gene matches: 5. The CDR3 has 14 residues. The CDR3: CASEGQGARQPQHF. The DNA for the CDR3 is TGTGCCAGCGAGGGACAGGGGGCTCGTCAGCCCCAGCATTTT.

Here the CDR3 DNA reads TGTGCCTGGAGAGCCGGGACAGGAGGCTACGGGAACACCATATATTTT. Its translation: CAWRAGTGGYGNTIYF. J is TRBJ1-3 and V is TRBV30; 8 bases map to TRBD1. This CDR3 comprises 16 residues. V shed 3 bases and J 7 bases; nucleotides not matched to a gene: 14. Germline lookup yields CDR1 GTSNPN and CDR2 SVGIG (reference sequence).

In this sample, this clone turned up once. The chain links TRBV28 to TRBJ1-4; D is possibly TRBD1 (5 bases). This CDR3 comprises 14 residues. Germline V gene data show CDR1 as MDHEN and CDR2 as SYDVKM. V lost 7 bases to trimming and J lost 8 bases, with 17 bases between them. CDR3 protein: CASTTTGAREKLFF. The CDR3 nucleotides are TGTGCCAGCACCACCACAGGAGCCAGGGAAAAACTGTTTTTT.

This clone is a singleton in its sample. The gene calls are TRBV7-6 and TRBJ2-5; D not certain. CDR1 SGHVS and CDR2 FNYEAQ come from the germline V gene. There are 11 residues in the CDR3. The germline V and J ends were trimmed by 4 bases and 5 bases, with 5 bases remaining between them. CDR3 sequence: CASSSGETQYF. In DNA form, the CDR3 reads TGTGCCAGCAGCTCCGGGGAGACCCAGTACTTC.

The J gene is TRBJ1-5, the V gene TRBV6-5, with no clear D. Between the trimmed V and J ends, which lost 6 bases and 7 bases, there was a span of 19 bases. Germline V gene lookup returns CDR1 MNHEY and CDR2 SVGAGI. CDR3 length equals 15 residues. The CDR3 DNA is TGTGCCAGCAGACCCCGGGAGGGCCAGCCCCAGCCCCAGCATTTT. Amino acids: CASRPREGQPQPQHF.

V and J are TRBV7-2 and TRBJ2-7; D gene ambiguous. The length of the CDR3 is 13 residues. Germline V gene lookup returns CDR1 SGHTA and CDR2 FQGNSA. The germline V and J ends were trimmed by 1 base and 6 bases, with 10 bases remaining between them. This CDR3 is CASSLGRSAEQYF. For the CDR3, the DNA is TGTGCCAGCAGCTTAGGTAGGAGTGCCGAGCAGTACTTC.

The genes are TRBV5-1 and TRBJ2-5; 8 bases map to TRBD1. J was trimmed by 5 bases and V by 4 bases; bases with no gene match: 4. The CDR3 consists of 13 residues. Per the germline V gene, CDR1 is SGHRS and CDR2 is YFSETQ. The CDR3 region has the DNA TGCGCCAGCAGCCTACGGACAGGGGAGACCCAGTACTTC. This translates into CASSLRTGETQYF.

The chain has TRBV2 and TRBJ2-1, with D hard to call. The V end lost 7 bases, the J end lost 14 bases, and 21 bases lay between the germline ends. This CDR3 spans 13 amino acids. Germline assignment: CDR1 SNHLY and CDR2 FYNNEI. CDR3 sequence reads: CASIKTWATPKFF. CDR3 bases: TGTGCCAGCATTAAAACCTGGGCCACTCCCAAGTTCTTC.

The chain employs TRBV4-3 and TRBJ1-5; D may be TRBD1 (5 bases). The V gene lost 2 bases and the J gene lost 6 bases, with 11 bases spanning the gap. Germline V gene data show CDR1 as LGHNA and CDR2 as YSLEER. The CDR3 runs to 14 residues. Here the CDR3 DNA reads TGCGCCAGCAGCCAACTCCAGGGAGGTCAGCCCCAGCATTTT. The encoded protein is CASSQLQGGQPQHF.

The chain is built from TRBV14 and TRBJ1-1; TRBD1 matches 7 bases. The CDR3 covers 13 residues. Germline V CDR1 and CDR2: SGHDN, FVKESK. After removal of 1 base from V and 8 bases from J, the junction contained 4 bases not matched to a gene. The CDR3 nucleotides are TGTGCCAGCAGCCAAGTCAGGGGGACCGAAGCTTTCTTT. Translating gives CASSQVRGTEAFF.

CDR3 in DNA: TGTGCCAGCAGCGCGCCTGAGGACAGACAAGAGACCCAGTACTTC. Amino acids: CASSAPEDRQETQYF. This rearrangement joins TRBV28 to TRBJ2-5; a possible D gene is TRBD1 (6 bases). CDR1 is MDHEN and CDR2 is SYDVKM in the germline V gene. This CDR3 has 15 residues. V lost 6 bases, J lost 2 bases, and 16 bases lay in between. Full variable domain (outside the CDR3, taken from reference TRBV28 and TRBJ2-5): DVKVTQSSRYLVKRTGEKVFLECVQDMDHENMFWYRQDPGLGLRLIYFSYDVKMKEKGDIPEGYSVSREKKERFSLILESASTNQTSMYLCASSAPEDRQETQYFGPGTRLLVL.

The CDR3 DNA reads as TGTGCCAGCAGAGACAGGGCCTACTCTGGAAACACCATATATTTT. Protein sequence: CASRDRAYSGNTIYF. The chain uses TRBV28 and TRBJ1-3; 7 bases are shared with TRBD1. Trimming removed 6 bases from V and 0 bases from J; junction bases left unmatched: 5. The CDR3 consists of 15 residues. The germline V gene encodes CDR1 MDHEN and CDR2 SYDVKM.

The V call is TRBV24-1, the J call TRBJ2-1, with D maybe TRBD2 (6 bases). CDR3 length equals 14 residues. The V and J ends lost 7 bases and 0 bases respectively, with 9 bases between them. Looked up from germline, CDR1 is KGHDR and CDR2 is SFDVKD. The CDR3 protein is CATSGGSSYNEQFF. The CDR3 DNA reads TGTGCCACCAGCGGGGGTAGCTCCTACAATGAGCAGTTCTTC.

The V gene is TRBV7-2, the J gene TRBJ1-2; TRBD1 matches 8 bases. The CDR3 runs 13 residues. V shed 4 bases, J shed 6 bases, and the junction held 4 bases outside the gene matches. The germline V gene has CDR1 SGHTA and CDR2 FQGNSA. DNA of the CDR3: TGTGCCAGCAGCTGGACAGGGTATGATGGCTACACCTTC. Translation: CASSWTGYDGYTF. Full variable domain (outside the CDR3, taken from reference TRBV7-2 and TRBJ1-2): GAGVSQSPSNKVTEKGKDVELRCDPISGHTALYWYRQSLGQGLEFLIYFQGNSAPDKSGLPSDRFSAERTGGSVSTLTIQRTQQEDSAVYLCASSWTGYDGYTFGSGTRLTVV.

This clone was observed once. V gene TRBV7-3 combines with J gene TRBJ2-7, with a weak D call TRBD1 (5 bases). Per germline, CDR1 SGHTA and CDR2 FQGTGA. This CDR3 contains 14 residues. The germline V and J ends were trimmed by 4 bases and 5 bases, with 15 bases remaining between them. This CDR3 reads CASSSSQGNDEQYF. For the CDR3, the DNA is TGTGCCAGCAGCTCTTCTCAGGGTAACGACGAGCAGTACTTC.